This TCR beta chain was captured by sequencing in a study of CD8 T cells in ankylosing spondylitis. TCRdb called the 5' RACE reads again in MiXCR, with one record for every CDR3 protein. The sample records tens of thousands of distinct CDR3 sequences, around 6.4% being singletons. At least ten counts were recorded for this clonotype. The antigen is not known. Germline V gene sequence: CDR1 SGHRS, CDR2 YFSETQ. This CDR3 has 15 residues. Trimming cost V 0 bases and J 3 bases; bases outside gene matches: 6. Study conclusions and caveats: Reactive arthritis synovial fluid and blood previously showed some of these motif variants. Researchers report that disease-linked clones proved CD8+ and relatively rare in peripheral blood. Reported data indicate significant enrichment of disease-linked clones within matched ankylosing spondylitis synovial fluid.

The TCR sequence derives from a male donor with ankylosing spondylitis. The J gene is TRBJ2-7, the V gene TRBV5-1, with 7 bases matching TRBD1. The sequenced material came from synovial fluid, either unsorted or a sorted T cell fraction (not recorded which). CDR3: CASSLAGTAIYEQYF. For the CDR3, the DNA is TGCGCCAGCAGCTTGGCCGGGACAGCCATCTACGAGCAGTACTTC. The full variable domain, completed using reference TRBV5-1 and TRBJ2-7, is KAGVTQTPRYLIKTRGQQVTLSCSPISGHRSVSWYQQTPGQGLQFLFEYFSETQRNKGNFPGRFSGRQFSNSRSEMNVSTLELGDSALYLCASSLAGTAIYEQYFGPGTRLTVT.